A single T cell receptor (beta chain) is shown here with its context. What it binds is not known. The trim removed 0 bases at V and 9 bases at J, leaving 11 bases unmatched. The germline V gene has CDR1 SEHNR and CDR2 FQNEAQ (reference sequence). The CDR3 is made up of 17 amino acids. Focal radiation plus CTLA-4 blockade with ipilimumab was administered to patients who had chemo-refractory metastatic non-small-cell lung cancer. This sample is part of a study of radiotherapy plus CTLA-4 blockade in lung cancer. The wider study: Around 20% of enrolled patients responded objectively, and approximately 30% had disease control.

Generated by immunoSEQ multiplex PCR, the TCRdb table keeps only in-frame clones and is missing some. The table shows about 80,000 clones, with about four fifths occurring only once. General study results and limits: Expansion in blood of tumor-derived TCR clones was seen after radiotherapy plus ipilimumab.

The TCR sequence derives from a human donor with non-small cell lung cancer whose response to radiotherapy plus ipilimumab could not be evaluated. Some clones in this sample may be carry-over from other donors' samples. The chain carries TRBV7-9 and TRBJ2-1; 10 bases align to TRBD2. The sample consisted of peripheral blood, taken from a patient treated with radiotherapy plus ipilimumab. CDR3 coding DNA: TGTGCCAGCAGCTTAGCGAGGCTAGCGGGAGCTGGGGGTGAGCAGTTCTTC. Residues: CASSLARLAGAGGEQFF.